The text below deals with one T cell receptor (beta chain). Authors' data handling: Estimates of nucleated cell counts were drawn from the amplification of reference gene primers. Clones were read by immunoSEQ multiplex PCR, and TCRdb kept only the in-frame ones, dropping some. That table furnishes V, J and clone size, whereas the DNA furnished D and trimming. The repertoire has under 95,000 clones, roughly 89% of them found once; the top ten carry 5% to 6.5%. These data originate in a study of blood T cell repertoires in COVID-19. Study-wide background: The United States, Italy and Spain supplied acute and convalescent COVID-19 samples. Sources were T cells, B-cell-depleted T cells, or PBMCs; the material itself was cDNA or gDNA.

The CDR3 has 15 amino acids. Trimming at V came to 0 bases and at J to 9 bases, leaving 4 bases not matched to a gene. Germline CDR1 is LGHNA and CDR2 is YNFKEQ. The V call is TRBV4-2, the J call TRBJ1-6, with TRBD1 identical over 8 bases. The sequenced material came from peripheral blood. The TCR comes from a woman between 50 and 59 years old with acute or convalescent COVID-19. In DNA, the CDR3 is TGTGCCAGCAGCCAAGAAGGGACAGGTTTTTCACCCCTCCACTTT. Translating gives CASSQEGTGFSPLHF.